This TCR beta chain came from a study of T cells in Graves' hyperthyroidism and ophthalmopathy. Study-wide findings and caveats: The model forecast ophthalmopathy, anticipating it by a median 6.5 months before onset.

Germline trimming cut 0 bases from V and 8 bases from J; bases unmatched to any gene: 2. The CDR3 totals 15 residues. Germline values: CDR1 LGHNA, CDR2 YSLEER. TCR beta CDR3 sequences were amplified from RNA transcripts. The HTBI primer set served for first-round RT-PCR of the TCR CDR3. TCRdb re-analysed the multiplex PCR reads in MiXCR, keeping a single row per CDR3 protein. The sample includes some 600,000 distinct CDR3 sequences, around 14% seen only once; the top ten take more than 4.5%. As for this clonotype: Its antigen is undetermined.

Uncontrolled infection, other autoimmune disease, pregnancy or lactation disqualified patients from enrolment. Before ophthalmopathy appeared, progressors gave blood at initial hyperthyroidism diagnosis. Sequenced sample: blood. This clonotype originated in a woman in her thirties with Graves' hyperthyroidism that later progressed to Graves' ophthalmopathy. The chain recombines TRBV4-3 with TRBJ2-1; 12 nucleotides agree with TRBD2. The CDR3 spells CASSQETSGSDEQFF. The CDR3 bases are TGCGCCAGCAGCCAAGAGACTAGCGGGAGCGATGAGCAGTTCTTC.